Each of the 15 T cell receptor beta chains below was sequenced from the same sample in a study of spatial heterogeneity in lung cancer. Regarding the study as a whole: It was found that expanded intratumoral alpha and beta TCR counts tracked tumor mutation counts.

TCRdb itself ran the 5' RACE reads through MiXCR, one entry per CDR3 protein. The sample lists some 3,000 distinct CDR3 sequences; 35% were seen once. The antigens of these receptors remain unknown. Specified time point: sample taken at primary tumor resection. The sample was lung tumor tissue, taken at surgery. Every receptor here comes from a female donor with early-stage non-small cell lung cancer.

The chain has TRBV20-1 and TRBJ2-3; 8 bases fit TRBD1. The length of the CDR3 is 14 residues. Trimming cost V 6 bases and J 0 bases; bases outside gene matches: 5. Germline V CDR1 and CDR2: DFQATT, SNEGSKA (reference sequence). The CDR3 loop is CSAPDRGSTDTQYF. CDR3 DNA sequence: TGCAGTGCCCCCGACAGGGGTAGCACAGATACGCAGTATTTT.

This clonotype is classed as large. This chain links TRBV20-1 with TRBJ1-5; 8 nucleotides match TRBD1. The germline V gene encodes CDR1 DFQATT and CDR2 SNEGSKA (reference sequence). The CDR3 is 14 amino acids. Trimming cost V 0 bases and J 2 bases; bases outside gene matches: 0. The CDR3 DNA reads TGCAGTGCTAGAGAGGACAGGGGCAATCAGCCCCAGCATTTT. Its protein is CSAREDRGNQPQHF.

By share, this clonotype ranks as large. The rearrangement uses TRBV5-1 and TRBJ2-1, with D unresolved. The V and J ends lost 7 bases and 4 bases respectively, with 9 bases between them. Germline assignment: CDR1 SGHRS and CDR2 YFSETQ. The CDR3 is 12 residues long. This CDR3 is CASYTAYNEQFF. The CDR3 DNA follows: TGCGCCAGCTATACGGCGTACAATGAGCAGTTCTTC.

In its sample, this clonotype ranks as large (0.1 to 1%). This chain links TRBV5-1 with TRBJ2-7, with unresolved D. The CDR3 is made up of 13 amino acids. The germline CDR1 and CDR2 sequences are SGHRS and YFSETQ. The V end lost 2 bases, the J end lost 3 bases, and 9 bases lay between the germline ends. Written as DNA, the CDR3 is TGCGCCAGCAGCTTCGGACCCCGCTACGAGCAGTACTTC. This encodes CASSFGPRYEQYF.

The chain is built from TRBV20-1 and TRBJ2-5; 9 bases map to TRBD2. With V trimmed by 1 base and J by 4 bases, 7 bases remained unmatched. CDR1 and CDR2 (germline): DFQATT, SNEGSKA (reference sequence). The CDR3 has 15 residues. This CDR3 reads CSARVGAGGPETQYF. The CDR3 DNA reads TGCAGTGCTAGAGTGGGGGCGGGAGGGCCAGAGACCCAGTACTTC.

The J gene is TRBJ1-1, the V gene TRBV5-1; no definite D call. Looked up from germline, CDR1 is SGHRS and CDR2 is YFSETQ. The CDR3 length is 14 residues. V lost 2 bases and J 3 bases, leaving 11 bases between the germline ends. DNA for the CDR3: TGCGCCAGCAGCTTCAGTGGACGGGACACTGAAGCTTTCTTT. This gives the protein CASSFSGRDTEAFF.

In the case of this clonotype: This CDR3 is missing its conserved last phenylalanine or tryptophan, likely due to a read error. The CDR3 protein is CASSFQAAQETQYY. Here the CDR3 DNA reads TGTGCCAGCAGCTTCCAGGCTGCTCAAGAGACCCAGTACTAC. V usage is TRBV7-2 and J usage is TRBJ2-5; D gene unclear. Germline values: CDR1 SGHTA, CDR2 FQGNSA. The ends were cut back, 3 bases at V and 2 bases at J, with 10 bases in the middle. The CDR3 is 14 amino acids.

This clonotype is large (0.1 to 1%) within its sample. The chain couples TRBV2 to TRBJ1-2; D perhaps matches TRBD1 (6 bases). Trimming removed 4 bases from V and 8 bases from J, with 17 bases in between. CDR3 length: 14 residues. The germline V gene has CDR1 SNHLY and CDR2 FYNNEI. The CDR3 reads CASSGQARVGGYTF. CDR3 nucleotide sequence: TGTGCCAGCAGTGGACAGGCTAGGGTTGGGGGCTACACCTTC.

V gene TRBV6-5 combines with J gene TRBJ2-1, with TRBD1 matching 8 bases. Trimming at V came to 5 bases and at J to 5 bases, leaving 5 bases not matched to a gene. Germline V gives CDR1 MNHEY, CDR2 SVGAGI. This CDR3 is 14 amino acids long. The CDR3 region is CASSTRDRNNEQFF. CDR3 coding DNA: TGTGCCAGCAGTACCAGGGACAGGAACAATGAGCAGTTCTTC.

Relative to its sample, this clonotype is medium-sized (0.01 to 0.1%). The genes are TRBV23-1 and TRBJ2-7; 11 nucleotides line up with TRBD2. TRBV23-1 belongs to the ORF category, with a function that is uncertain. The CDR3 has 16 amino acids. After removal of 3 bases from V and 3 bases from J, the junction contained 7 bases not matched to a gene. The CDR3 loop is CASSHLRLAGGYEQYV. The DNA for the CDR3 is TGCGCCAGCAGTCACCTGCGCCTAGCGGGGGGCTACGAGCAGTACGTC.

The CDR3 nucleotides are TGTGCCAGCTCACCGCGAAACCGACGGGGGAATTCACCCCTCCACTTT. Residues: CASSPRNRRGNSPLHF. The rearrangement uses TRBV18 and TRBJ1-6, with D perhaps matching TRBD1 (5 bases). Germline values: CDR1 KGHSH, CDR2 LQKENI. CDR3 length equals 16 residues. Between the trimmed V and J ends, which lost 3 bases and 7 bases, there was a span of 16 bases.

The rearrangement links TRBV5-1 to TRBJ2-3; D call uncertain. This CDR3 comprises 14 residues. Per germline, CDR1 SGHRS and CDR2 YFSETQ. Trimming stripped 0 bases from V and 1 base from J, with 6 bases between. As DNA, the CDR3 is TGCGCCAGCAGCTTGGAGGCGGGCACAGATACGCAGTATTTT. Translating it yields CASSLEAGTDTQYF.

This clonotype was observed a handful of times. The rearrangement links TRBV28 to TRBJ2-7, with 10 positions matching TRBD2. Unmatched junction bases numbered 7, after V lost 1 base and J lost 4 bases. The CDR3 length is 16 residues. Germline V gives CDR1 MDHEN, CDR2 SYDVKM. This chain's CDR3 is CASSLSSGRAWYEQYF. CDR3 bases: TGTGCCAGCAGTTTATCCAGCGGGAGGGCCTGGTACGAGCAGTACTTC.

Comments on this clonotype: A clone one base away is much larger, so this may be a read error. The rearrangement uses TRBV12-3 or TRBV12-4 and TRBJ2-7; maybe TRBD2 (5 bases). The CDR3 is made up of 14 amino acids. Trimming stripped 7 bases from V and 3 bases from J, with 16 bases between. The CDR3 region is CASNVRVRGYEQYF. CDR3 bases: TGTGCCAGCAACGTGAGGGTAAGAGGCTACGAGCAGTACTTC.

The CDR3 here is CSAREGTAKNIQYF. In DNA, the CDR3 is TGCAGTGCTAGAGAGGGGACCGCCAAAAACATTCAGTACTTC. The rearrangement joins TRBV20-1 to TRBJ2-4; D is possibly TRBD1 or TRBD2 (5 bases each). Deletions cut 0 bases from V and 1 base from J, with 7 bases between. The length of the CDR3 is 14 residues. The germline V gene encodes CDR1 DFQATT and CDR2 SNEGSKA (reference sequence).